The 21 T cell receptor beta chains below come from one sample, sequenced in a study of control samples from healthy donors and cancer patients. Generated by immunoSEQ multiplex PCR, the TCRdb table keeps only in-frame clones and is missing some. Altogether 90,000 to 150,000 clones are present, about nine tenths being singletons, with the ten largest covering around 3.3%. The sequencing sample was made of blood. These receptors all stem from a man aged 35 to 55 in good health.

This clone was counted between two and nine times. CDR3 DNA sequence: TGTGCCAGTAGTATAGACCAAAGGGGGAATAGCAATCAGCCCCAGCATTTT. It yields the protein CASSIDQRGNSNQPQHF. The chain combines TRBV19 with TRBJ1-5; TRBD1 might be the D (6 bases). The CDR3 totals 17 residues. Germline V gene lookup returns CDR1 LNHDA and CDR2 SQIVND (reference sequence). V lost 0 bases and J 0 bases, leaving 12 bases between the germline ends. The variable domain in full, completed from reference TRBV19 and TRBJ1-5, reads DGGITQSPKYLFRKEGQNVTLSCEQNLNHDAMYWYRQDPGQGLRLIYYSQIVNDFQKGDIAEGYSVSREKKESFPLTVTSAQKNPTAFYLCASSIDQRGNSNQPQHFGDGTRLSIL.

V and J are TRBV19 and TRBJ1-3; D gene unclear. V lost 5 bases and J lost 3, with 5 bases in between. CDR1 LNHDA and CDR2 SQIVND come from the germline V gene (reference sequence). The CDR3 sequence is 12 residues long. The CDR3 loop reads CASSLVGNTIYF. CDR3 in DNA: TGTGCCAGTAGTCTGGTTGGAAACACCATATATTTT.

The chain uses TRBV5-5 and TRBJ2-5; TRBD2 is a possible D gene (6 bases). CDR1 and CDR2 from the germline V gene are SGHKS and YYEKEE (reference sequence). V lost 2 bases to trimming and J lost 2 bases, with 10 bases between them. This CDR3 region has 14 residues. The CDR3 DNA reads as TGTGCCAGCAGCTTCGCGGGGATACAAGAGACCCAGTACTTC. This sequence encodes CASSFAGIQETQYF.

The rearrangement links TRBV11-3 to TRBJ2-2; 9 bases are shared with TRBD2. The V and J ends lost 4 bases and 7 bases, in that order; junction bases with no gene match: 19. The germline V gene encodes CDR1 SGHNT and CDR2 YENEEA. This CDR3 contains 19 residues. The CDR3 here is CASSSNSPTGTSRFGELFF. CDR3 bases: TGTGCCAGCAGCTCGAACTCACCCACCGGGACTAGCAGGTTCGGGGAGCTGTTTTTT. The full variable domain, rest sourced from reference TRBV11-3 and TRBJ2-2, is EAGVVQSPRYKIIEKKQPVAFWCNPISGHNTLYWYLQNLGQGPELLIRYENEEAVDDSQLPKDRFSAERLKGVDSTLKIQPAELGDSAVYLCASSSNSPTGTSRFGELFFGEGSRLTVL.

The rearrangement links TRBV11-2 to TRBJ1-6; 9 bases are a match to TRBD1. Germline CDR1 reads SGHAT; CDR2 reads FQNNGV. V trimming: 5 bases; J trimming: 5 bases; junction bases outside the gene matches: 7. The CDR3 length is 16 residues. The chain's CDR3 is CASSLNRDRDNSPLHF. DNA for the CDR3: TGTGCCAGCAGCCTTAACCGGGACAGGGATAATTCACCCCTCCACTTT. The variable domain in full, completed from reference TRBV11-2 and TRBJ1-6, reads EAGVAQSPRYKIIEKRQSVAFWCNPISGHATLYWYQQILGQGPKLLIQFQNNGVVDDSQLPKDRFSAERLKGVDSTLKIQPAKLEDSAVYLCASSLNRDRDNSPLHFGNGTRLTVT.

The V and J genes are TRBV19 and TRBJ2-7; perhaps TRBD2 as D (5 bases). Trimming took 6 bases from V and 4 from J, leaving 22 bases between them. Germline CDR1 LNHDA, CDR2 SQIVND (reference sequence). The CDR3 extends over 16 amino acids. This CDR3 is CASSQGHTDVAYEQYF. The CDR3 region has the DNA TGTGCCAGTAGCCAAGGCCACACAGATGTAGCGTACGAGCAGTACTTC. The whole variable domain, remainder taken from reference TRBV19 and TRBJ2-7, is DGGITQSPKYLFRKEGQNVTLSCEQNLNHDAMYWYRQDPGQGLRLIYYSQIVNDFQKGDIAEGYSVSREKKESFPLTVTSAQKNPTAFYLCASSQGHTDVAYEQYFGPGTRLTVT.

This rearrangement joins TRBV5-4 to TRBJ1-4, with D maybe TRBD1 (5 bases). Germline lookup yields CDR1 SGHNT and CDR2 YYREEE (reference sequence). V lost 4 bases and J lost 2, with 15 bases in between. This CDR3 has 16 amino acids. The CDR3 is CASSRDSGLTNEKLFF. The CDR3 DNA sequence: TGTGCCAGCAGCCGCGATTCGGGACTGACTAATGAAAAACTGTTTTTT. Together with reference TRBV5-4 and TRBJ1-4, the CDR3 gives the full variable domain: ETGVTQSPTHLIKTRGQQVTLRCSSQSGHNTVSWYQQALGQGPQFIFQYYREEENGRGNFPPRFSGLQFPNYSSELNVNALELDDSALYLCASSRDSGLTNEKLFFGSGTQLSVL.

The chain uses TRBV18 and TRBJ1-1; D is ambiguous. Germline CDR1 is KGHSH and CDR2 is LQKENI. V lost 0 bases and J 4 bases, leaving 9 bases between the germline ends. This CDR3 has 14 residues. CDR3 bases: TGTGCCAGCTCACCACCCACCTTTTCCACTGAAGCTTTCTTT. Its translation: CASSPPTFSTEAFF.

The chain uses TRBV4-1 and TRBJ2-7; D is possibly TRBD1 (6 bases). The CDR3 sequence is 13 residues long. Germline-derived CDR1 and CDR2 are MGHRA and YSYEKL. With 4 bases removed from V and 1 base from J, the gap between germline ends came to 8 bases. CDR3 sequence reads: CASSPRGSYEQYF. Written as DNA, the CDR3 is TGCGCCAGCAGCCCGAGGGGGTCCTACGAGCAGTACTTC.

The genes are TRBV29-1 and TRBJ1-2; a weak D match, TRBD1 (5 bases). The CDR3 spans 15 residues. Trimming pared 0 bases from V and 6 bases from J, leaving 17 bases between. CDR1 and CDR2 from the germline V gene are SQVTM and ANQGSEA. The CDR3 region is CSVEDLVDIRDGYTF. The CDR3 DNA follows: TGCAGCGTTGAAGATCTGGTGGACATAAGGGATGGCTACACCTTC.

The CDR3 DNA follows: TGTGCCAGCAGCCAAGATTTGAGTAGCGGGGTCCTACAGGGGGAGCAGTTCTTC. This translates into CASSQDLSSGVLQGEQFF. This chain joins TRBV3-1 (or the pseudogene TRBV3-2) and TRBJ2-1, with D possibly matching TRBD2 (8 bases). Between the trimmed V and J ends, which lost 0 bases and 10 bases, there was a span of 25 bases. The germline gives CDR1 LGHDT, CDR2 YNNKEL (reference sequence). CDR3 length: 18 amino acids.

This sequence joins TRBV9 and TRBJ2-1, with 12 positions matching TRBD2. J gave up 4 bases and V 3 bases, and 8 bases lay outside the gene matches. Per germline, CDR1 SGDLS and CDR2 YYNGEE. The CDR3 has 17 amino acids. The CDR3: CASSATGLAGIYNEQFF. For the CDR3, the DNA is TGTGCCAGCAGCGCGACGGGACTAGCGGGTATATACAATGAGCAGTTCTTC.

The V gene is TRBV14, the J gene TRBJ1-4; D not resolved. The CDR3 has 13 residues. Trimming stripped 8 bases from V and 6 bases from J, with 13 bases between. Germline values: CDR1 SGHDN, CDR2 FVKESK. Here the CDR3 reads CASRTLVDEKLFF. The CDR3 nucleotides read TGTGCCAGCCGGACCCTAGTTGATGAAAAACTGTTTTTT.

The V gene is TRBV10-3, the J gene TRBJ1-1; D is ambiguous. The germline V gene encodes CDR1 ENHRY and CDR2 SYGVKD. The CDR3 has 13 amino acids. The germline V and J ends were trimmed by 10 bases and 4 bases, with 16 bases remaining between them. The CDR3 loop reads CATYLRAGTEAFF. The CDR3 bases are TGTGCCACCTACCTGAGAGCGGGCACTGAAGCTTTCTTT.

A few counts support this clone. This chain connects TRBV6-5 to TRBJ2-5, with 7 bases that match TRBD2. Germline V gene sequence: CDR1 MNHEY, CDR2 SVGAGI. V was clipped by 7 bases and J by 1 base; unmatched bases: 9. The CDR3 has 15 residues. This CDR3 reads CASITGGGRQETQYF. Written as DNA, the CDR3 is TGTGCCAGCATAACGGGCGGGGGTCGCCAAGAGACCCAGTACTTC.

This clone appeared once. CDR3 protein: CASSYTGEEETQYF. CDR3 coding DNA: TGTGCCAGCAGCTACACAGGGGAGGAGGAGACCCAGTACTTC. The chain links TRBV5-5 to TRBJ2-5, with D tentatively TRBD1 (7 bases). This CDR3 has 14 residues. The germline CDR1 and CDR2 sequences are SGHKS and YYEKEE (reference sequence). Trimming shortened V by 3 bases and J by 5 bases, and 14 bases separated the two germline ends.

The CDR3 protein is CAWSMGEGYGYTF. CDR3 DNA: TGTGCCTGGAGTATGGGGGAAGGCTATGGCTACACCTTC. V gene TRBV30 combines with J gene TRBJ1-2, with D perhaps matching TRBD1 (5 bases). V was pared by 2 bases and J by 4 bases, with 11 bases between. The CDR3 contains 13 residues. CDR1 and CDR2 (germline): GTSNPN, SVGIG (reference sequence). Full variable domain (rest looked up from reference TRBV30 and TRBJ1-2): SQTIHQWPATLVQPVGSPLSLECTVEGTSNPNLYWYRQAAGRGLQLLFYSVGIGQISSEVPQNLSASRPQDRQFILSSKKLLLSDSGFYLCAWSMGEGYGYTFGSGTRLTVV.

The rearrangement joins TRBV30 to TRBJ2-7; D is uncertain. This CDR3 has 13 amino acids. The germline gives CDR1 GTSNPN, CDR2 SVGIG (reference sequence). Trimming shortened V by 3 bases and J by 0 bases, and 9 bases separated the two germline ends. CDR3: CAWRLDLSYEQYF. CDR3 bases: TGTGCCTGGAGGCTGGACCTCTCCTACGAGCAGTACTTC.

This clone was seen a single time. At the DNA level, this CDR3 is encoded by other sequences in the same sample as well. The chain has TRBV10-3 and TRBJ2-1; TRBD2 is a possible D gene (6 bases). Germline CDR1 reads ENHRY; CDR2 reads SYGVKD. There are 16 residues in the CDR3. V was trimmed by 0 bases and J by 2 bases, leaving 11 bases between them. The CDR3 DNA reads as TGTGCCATCAGTGAGTCGACCGGGAGAACCTACAATGAGCAGTTCTTC. It codes for CAISESTGRTYNEQFF.

This clone occurred once. The gene calls are TRBV6-5 and TRBJ1-2; D ambiguous. The CDR3 is 13 residues long. V was clipped by 7 bases and J by 2 bases, with 11 bases between them. The germline V gene has CDR1 MNHEY and CDR2 SVGAGI. CDR3 protein: CASKIQGNYGYTF. CDR3 sequence (DNA): TGTGCCAGCAAAATACAAGGGAACTATGGCTACACCTTC.

The rearrangement links TRBV5-1 to TRBJ1-2; TRBD1 matches at 8 bases. This CDR3 has 11 residues. With 5 bases clipped from V and 8 bases from J, the junction kept 2 bases outside the gene matches. Germline CDR1 and CDR2: SGHRS and YFSETQ. The CDR3 sequence is CASRTGAGYTF. In DNA, the CDR3 is TGCGCCAGCAGGACAGGGGCCGGCTACACCTTC.